Following are 29 T cell receptor beta chains from one sample sequenced in a study of T cells after yellow fever vaccination. Each CDR3 protein gets one entry after TCRdb re-called the 5' RACE reads with MiXCR. The sample lists around 610,000 distinct CDR3 sequences; about 13% were seen once. The sample was PBMCs, taken on the day of the yellow fever booster vaccination. The receptors here all came from a man aged 25-45 years who received the YFV17D yellow fever vaccine.

The chain employs TRBV20-1 and TRBJ2-1; D gene ambiguous. The CDR3 covers 11 residues. Deletions cut 6 bases from V and 6 bases from J, with 9 bases between. Germline V CDR1 and CDR2: DFQATT, SNEGSKA (reference sequence). The CDR3 reads CSADLLNEQFF. Written as DNA, the CDR3 is TGCAGTGCCGACCTACTCAATGAGCAGTTCTTC.

This clonotype has a count of ten or more. V usage is TRBV7-2 and J usage is TRBJ2-1, with 8 bases aligning to TRBD1. Germline CDR1 SGHTA, CDR2 FQGNSA. This CDR3 contains 15 residues. V shed 1 base, J shed 1 base, and the junction held 0 bases outside the gene matches. The CDR3 DNA reads as TGTGCCAGCAGCTTAGACAGGGGGTCCTACAATGAGCAGTTCTTC. Its translation is CASSLDRGSYNEQFF.

The gene calls are TRBV20-1 and TRBJ1-6; no definite D call. Germline-derived CDR1 and CDR2 are DFQATT and SNEGSKA (reference sequence). The V end lost 3 bases, the J end lost 7 bases, and 7 bases lay between the germline ends. The CDR3 contains 12 residues. The CDR3 loop reads CSARGVNSPLHF. In DNA, the CDR3 is TGCAGTGCTAGGGGTGTGAATTCACCCCTCCACTTT.

This clonotype was found a few times. The chain joins TRBV28 to TRBJ1-2; D gene ambiguous. The CDR3 is made up of 12 amino acids. V was shortened by 1 base and J by 8 bases, with 8 bases between the two germline ends. From germline, CDR1 is MDHEN and CDR2 SYDVKM. The CDR3 DNA reads TGTGCCAGCAGTTTATTAGATGGAGGCTACACCTTC. Translation gives CASSLLDGGYTF.

Remarks on this clonotype: Likely a read error: the CDR3 ends without its conserved phenylalanine or tryptophan. It is unclear where the CDR3 begins or ends on the DNA, so no DNA is shown, and the CDR3 is as TCRdb lists it. The chain carries TRBV7-9 and TRBJ1-1; no DNA check was done on the table's D call, TRBD1. Germline V gene sequence: CDR1 SEHNR, CDR2 FQNEAQ (reference sequence). Termini included, the CDR3 measures 11 amino acids. CDR3 protein: CASSRDSYPHL.

The J gene is TRBJ1-3, the V gene TRBV20-1, with D unclear. CDR3 size: 14 residues. With 7 bases removed from V and 0 bases from J, the gap between germline ends came to 13 bases. The germline gives CDR1 DFQATT, CDR2 SNEGSKA (reference sequence). The CDR3 spells CSGISGSSGNTIYF. CDR3 DNA: TGCAGTGGTATCTCGGGCAGCTCTGGAAACACCATATATTTT.

A few counts support this clonotype. J is TRBJ1-5 and V is TRBV7-2, with D perhaps TRBD1 (5 bases). CDR1 SGHTA and CDR2 FQGNSA come from the germline V gene. This CDR3 has 13 residues. V lost 3 bases to trimming and J lost 11 bases, with 14 bases between them. CDR3 sequence (DNA): TGTGCCAGCAGCTTCAAAGGTCTCAGGGCCCAGCATTTT. It specifies CASSFKGLRAQHF.

CDR3 sequence: CASSLATQQFF. The CDR3 DNA follows: TGCGCCAGCAGCTTGGCTACCCAGCAGTTCTTC. This chain uses TRBV5-1 with TRBJ2-1, with D uncertain. V lost 0 bases to trimming and J lost 11 bases, with 6 bases between them. CDR1 is SGHRS, CDR2 YFSETQ, per germline. The CDR3 has 11 amino acids.

This clonotype came up a few times. V usage is TRBV25-1 and J usage is TRBJ2-1; 7 bases match TRBD1. The CDR3 contains 12 residues. Trimming took 4 bases from V and 10 from J; bases not matched to a gene: 4. Germline CDR1 MGHDK, CDR2 SYGVNS. The CDR3 DNA reads TGTGCCAGCAGTGGGACAGGAGTAGAGCAGTTCTTC. Translated: CASSGTGVEQFF.

This clonotype occurred a few times. V usage is TRBV7-9 and J usage is TRBJ2-1, with 7 bases lining up with TRBD1. The CDR3 runs to 14 residues. Germline V gene lookup returns CDR1 SEHNR and CDR2 FQNEAQ (reference sequence). V lost 5 bases, J lost 5 bases, and 6 bases stayed unmatched. The chain's CDR3 is CASSPSDRNNEQFF. In DNA, the CDR3 is TGTGCCAGCAGCCCATCGGACAGGAACAATGAGCAGTTCTTC.

This chain uses TRBV5-1 with TRBJ2-5; D is perhaps TRBD1 or TRBD2 (5 bases each). The germline V gene has CDR1 SGHRS and CDR2 YFSETQ. CDR3 length: 14 amino acids. With 1 base removed from V and 5 bases from J, the gap between germline ends came to 12 bases. Written as DNA, the CDR3 is TGCGCCAGCAGCTTGACAGGTTGGGAGGAGACCCAGTACTTC. Its protein is CASSLTGWEETQYF.

The chain carries TRBV5-1 and TRBJ1-5; no firm D call. Trimming cost V 3 bases and J 2 bases, with 12 bases left between them. This CDR3 contains 15 residues. Germline V lookup: CDR1 SGHRS, CDR2 YFSETQ. The CDR3 here is CASSWGLGRNQPQHF. CDR3 in DNA: TGCGCCAGCAGCTGGGGATTGGGTCGCAATCAGCCCCAGCATTTT.

Only a few counts were recorded for this clonotype. This chain links TRBV7-2 with TRBJ2-7; 14 nucleotides align to TRBD2. The V segment lost 0 bases and the J segment 7 bases; nucleotides outside the gene matches: 8. CDR3 length: 17 residues. CDR1 and CDR2 (germline): SGHTA, FQGNSA. This chain's CDR3 is CASSLARTSGGTGEQYF. Written as DNA, the CDR3 is TGTGCCAGCAGCTTAGCGCGGACTAGCGGGGGGACAGGGGAGCAGTACTTC.

This clonotype occurred a few times. This rearrangement joins TRBV28 to TRBJ2-1; 9 bases map to TRBD1. The CDR3 is 18 amino acids. J lost 5 bases, V lost 5 bases, and 16 bases had no gene match. The germline V gene encodes CDR1 MDHEN and CDR2 SYDVKM. The CDR3 protein is CASSPARSGTGPNNEQFF. The CDR3 DNA is TGTGCCAGCAGTCCAGCGCGGTCCGGGACAGGGCCTAACAATGAGCAGTTCTTC.

This clonotype appeared a few times. The V and J genes are TRBV7-2 and TRBJ2-2; D not certain. V dropped 5 bases and J dropped 4 bases, with 11 bases sitting between them. Germline V gene data show CDR1 as SGHTA and CDR2 as FQGNSA. This CDR3 region has 14 residues. CDR3 region: CASSPVRGTGELFF. CDR3 DNA sequence: TGTGCCAGCAGCCCGGTTCGAGGCACCGGGGAGCTGTTTTTT.

This clonotype was picked up a small number of times. The chain carries TRBV14 and TRBJ1-1, with D uncertain. The ends were cut back, 4 bases at V and 3 bases at J, with 9 bases in the middle. The CDR3 is made up of 13 amino acids. Germline values: CDR1 SGHDN, CDR2 FVKESK. The CDR3 DNA is TGTGCCAGCAGCCGAGCCCGGGACACTGAAGCTTTCTTT. It encodes CASSRARDTEAFF.

V usage is TRBV20-1 and J usage is TRBJ1-5, with TRBD1 as a possible D gene (5 bases). CDR3 length: 14 residues. Deletions cut 2 bases from V and 0 bases from J, with 8 bases between. Germline values: CDR1 DFQATT, CDR2 SNEGSKA (reference sequence). Here the CDR3 DNA reads TGCAGTGCTAGAAAGGGGAATAGCAATCAGCCCCAGCATTTT. It codes for CSARKGNSNQPQHF.

This clonotype was detected only a few times. The chain joins TRBV5-1 to TRBJ2-7, with 7 bases aligning to TRBD2. The CDR3 is 13 residues long. The V gene's germline CDR1 is SGHRS and CDR2 YFSETQ. The V gene end was trimmed by 3 bases and the J gene end by 3 bases; junction bases not matched to a gene: 3. CDR3 in amino acids: CASSWGGIYEQYF. The CDR3 bases are TGCGCCAGCAGCTGGGGGGGGATCTACGAGCAGTACTTC.

The V call is TRBV6-5, the J call TRBJ1-4; D is unclear. Germline V lookup: CDR1 MNHEY, CDR2 SVGAGI. This CDR3 region has 14 residues. V dropped 4 bases and J dropped 5 bases, with 11 bases sitting between them. CDR3 coding DNA: TGTGCCAGCAGTTCTCGGCGCAGGAATGAAAAACTGTTTTTT. Encoded protein: CASSSRRRNEKLFF.

The chain uses TRBV20-1 and TRBJ2-6; no firm D call. Per germline, CDR1 DFQATT and CDR2 SNEGSKA (reference sequence). Trimming shortened V by 2 bases and J by 0 bases, and 11 bases separated the two germline ends. The CDR3 length is 16 residues. The CDR3 DNA follows: TGCAGTGCTAGAACAGAGTTAGCCTCTGGGGCCAACGTCCTGACTTTC. Protein: CSARTELASGANVLTF.

This clonotype was seen a few times. The rearrangement links TRBV5-6 to TRBJ2-7, with D perhaps matching TRBD2 (6 bases). This CDR3 contains 15 residues. Germline CDR1 reads SGHDT; CDR2 reads YYEEEE. Trimming stripped 1 base from V and 4 bases from J, with 15 bases between. The CDR3 DNA sequence: TGTGCCAGCAGCTTGATCACGGGAGTCGAGTACGAGCAGTACTTC. Residues: CASSLITGVEYEQYF.

This clonotype showed up just a few times. The J gene is TRBJ2-3, the V gene TRBV7-2; weak D call: TRBD2 (5 bases). In germline, CDR1 is SGHTA, CDR2 FQGNSA. Deletions cut 1 base from V and 2 bases from J, with 10 bases between. The CDR3 has 15 amino acids. Written as DNA, the CDR3 is TGTGCCAGCAGCTTAGGCGGGCCCTTCACAGATACGCAGTATTTT. Its protein is CASSLGGPFTDTQYF.

This clonotype has just a few counts. This sequence joins TRBV7-9 and TRBJ1-2; a weak D match, TRBD1 (5 bases). Germline CDR1 SEHNR, CDR2 FQNEAQ (reference sequence). The CDR3 loop spans 13 amino acids. V was pared by 4 bases and J by 3 bases, with 9 bases between. The CDR3 nucleotides are TGTGCCAGCAGCTCCCAGGGTTACTATGGCTACACCTTC. Amino acid sequence: CASSSQGYYGYTF.

The V gene is TRBV6-5, the J gene TRBJ2-1; 10 bases fit TRBD2. V shed 8 bases, J shed 5 bases, and the junction held 9 bases outside the gene matches. CDR3 length: 15 amino acids. Germline CDR1 is MNHEY and CDR2 is SVGAGI. CDR3 coding DNA: TGTGCCAGCGGGCGACTAGCGGGCCTAGACAATGAGCAGTTCTTC. As protein: CASGRLAGLDNEQFF.

This clonotype was counted between two and nine times. The chain couples TRBV5-1 to TRBJ2-7; possible D gene TRBD1, 5 bases. There are 16 residues in the CDR3. Germline V lookup: CDR1 SGHRS, CDR2 YFSETQ. Trimming left V 0 bases short and J 2 bases short, with 15 bases between. The CDR3 reads CASSLGGLSITYEQYF. The CDR3 nucleotides are TGCGCCAGCAGCTTGGGGGGCCTAAGTATCACCTACGAGCAGTACTTC.

This clonotype was seen many times. The chain combines TRBV5-5 with TRBJ2-5, with D tentatively TRBD1 (6 bases). V was pared by 3 bases and J by 3 bases, with 9 bases between. The CDR3 has 13 amino acids. Germline-derived CDR1 and CDR2 are SGHKS and YYEKEE (reference sequence). As DNA, the CDR3 is TGTGCCAGCAGCTACAACAGGGAAGAGACCCAGTACTTC. Protein: CASSYNREETQYF.

The rearrangement joins TRBV13 to TRBJ1-1, with D maybe TRBD1 (5 bases). The CDR3 spans 14 residues. With 2 bases removed from V and 4 bases from J, the gap between germline ends came to 11 bases. Germline CDR1 PRHDT, CDR2 FYEKMQ (reference sequence). CDR3 sequence (DNA): TGTGCCAGCAGCTTACGGGGGTCGGGCACTGAAGCTTTCTTT. Its translation: CASSLRGSGTEAFF.

This clonotype was detected only a few times. This chain connects TRBV10-3 to TRBJ2-1; D is tentatively TRBD1 or TRBD2 (5 bases each). V was cut by 3 bases and J by 1 base, with 13 bases left in between. The V gene's germline CDR1 is ENHRY and CDR2 SYGVKD. The CDR3 runs to 16 residues. CDR3 nucleotides: TGTGCCATCAGTGATCCCCGGGGCTCGTCCTACAATGAGCAGTTCTTC. Translating gives CAISDPRGSSYNEQFF.

The chain combines TRBV12-3 or TRBV12-4 with TRBJ1-1; D gene unclear. V lost 3 bases to trimming and J lost 4 bases, with 9 bases between them. The CDR3 loop spans 13 amino acids. Written as DNA, the CDR3 is TGTGCCAGCAGTTTTGGTGTAGCCACTGAAGCTTTCTTT. Translating gives CASSFGVATEAFF.